Below are 21 T cell receptor beta chains sequenced from a single sample in a study of blood T cells in healthy people across ages. Next came a second PCR, run for about 6 to 12 cycles, which used a sample-barcoded 5' primer along with a J-beta primer mix. TCRdb fed the 5' RACE reads into MiXCR, producing one record per CDR3 protein. This sample yields about 840,000 distinct CDR3 sequences, of which about 27% are seen a single time; roughly 10% belongs to the top ten. This sample also appeared in a second study, on T cells of mothers and their children.

The sample taken for sequencing was blood. These receptors were collected from a woman in her thirties or forties in good health.

The gene calls are TRBV6-5 and TRBJ2-1; 14 bases agree with TRBD2. This CDR3 has 15 amino acids. Germline-derived CDR1 and CDR2 are MNHEY and SVGAGI. Trimming took 7 bases from V and 8 from J; bases not matched to a gene: 7. The CDR3 spells CASTLTSGGAHEQFF. The CDR3 DNA is TGTGCCAGCACCCTGACTAGCGGGGGGGCTCATGAGCAGTTCTTC.

The V call is TRBV7-3, the J call TRBJ1-1; D call uncertain. Germline V gives CDR1 SGHTA, CDR2 FQGTGA. The CDR3 covers 13 residues. The V and J ends lost 2 bases and 1 base respectively, with 5 bases between them. This chain's CDR3 is CASSLQTNTEAFF. CDR3 coding DNA: TGTGCCAGCAGCTTACAGACGAACACTGAAGCTTTCTTT.

The CDR3 protein is CASSQAMGHGQETQYF. Here the CDR3 DNA reads TGTGCCAGCAGCCAGGCTATGGGGCATGGCCAAGAGACCCAGTACTTC. The chain carries TRBV3-1 and TRBJ2-5; TRBD1 is a possible D gene (5 bases). Germline CDR1 LGHDT, CDR2 YNNKEL (reference sequence). This CDR3 is built from 16 residues. With 3 bases removed from V and 1 base from J, the gap between germline ends came to 15 bases.

This chain connects TRBV30 to TRBJ1-1, with D unresolved. The CDR3 length is 15 residues. With 0 bases removed from V and 4 bases from J, the gap between germline ends came to 15 bases. CDR1 and CDR2 (germline): GTSNPN, SVGIG (reference sequence). The CDR3 protein is CAWSVGSGRATEAFF. CDR3 bases: TGTGCCTGGAGTGTAGGGTCAGGACGCGCCACTGAAGCTTTCTTT.

V gene TRBV5-1 combines with J gene TRBJ2-3, with 8 bases identical to TRBD2. The germline V gene encodes CDR1 SGHRS and CDR2 YFSETQ. V lost 0 bases, J lost 2 bases, and 5 bases stayed unmatched. The CDR3 is 16 amino acids. CDR3 DNA: TGCGCCAGCAGCTTGGCAATAGCGGGGTCCACAGATACGCAGTATTTT. Amino acid sequence: CASSLAIAGSTDTQYF.

For this clonotype: It may be a read error: a sequence one base away is much more abundant. Here the CDR3 DNA reads TGCAGCCAACCCGGAAGGGTGGGGGGCCCCGACGAGCAGTACTTC. It yields the protein CSQPGRVGGPDEQYF. The V and J genes are TRBV20-1 and TRBJ2-7; D is possibly TRBD1 or TRBD2 (6 bases each). CDR3 length: 15 amino acids. Per germline, CDR1 DFQATT and CDR2 SNEGSKA (reference sequence).

This clonotype was counted between two and nine times. The chain joins TRBV6-1 to TRBJ1-6, with 7 bases lining up with TRBD1. The J segment lost 8 bases and the V segment lost 7 bases, leaving 14 bases of the junction unmatched. The CDR3 is 16 residues long. In germline, CDR1 is MNHNS, CDR2 SASEGT. Here the CDR3 reads CASTTRGVSKDSPLHF. The CDR3 region has the DNA TGTGCCAGCACTACCAGGGGGGTTTCGAAGGATTCACCCCTCCACTTT.

This clonotype was recorded many times. The V call is TRBV29-1, the J call TRBJ2-5, with a tentative D call TRBD1 (7 bases). Trimming left V 0 bases short and J 1 base short, with 15 bases between. The CDR3 is 16 residues long. Per the germline V gene, CDR1 is SQVTM and CDR2 is ANQGSEA. The CDR3 DNA sequence: TGCAGCGTTGAAGATCGGGGCAGGGGGGTCCAAGAGACCCAGTACTTC. It specifies CSVEDRGRGVQETQYF. Full variable domain (missing parts from reference TRBV29-1 and TRBJ2-5): SAVISQKPSRDICQRGTSLTIQCQVDSQVTMMFWYRQQPGQSLTLIATANQGSEATYESGFVIDKFPISRPNLTFSTLTVSNMSPEDSSIYLCSVEDRGRGVQETQYFGPGTRLLVL.

CDR3 loop: CASGRDARTDTQYF. The DNA of the CDR3 is TGTGCCAGCGGCCGGGACGCAAGGACCGATACGCAGTATTTT. The chain recombines TRBV2 with TRBJ2-3; D may correspond to TRBD1 or TRBD2 (5 bases each). CDR1 is SNHLY, CDR2 FYNNEI, per germline. V was cut by 8 bases and J by 6 bases, with 18 bases left in between. The CDR3 is 14 amino acids.

This clonotype has a handful of counts. The V call is TRBV28, the J call TRBJ1-4; no clear D. Trimming left V 4 bases short and J 8 bases short, with 5 bases between. Germline CDR1 and CDR2: MDHEN and SYDVKM. CDR3 length: 11 amino acids. The CDR3 bases are TGTGCCAGCAGTTCCCAAGAAAAACTGTTTTTT. Translation: CASSSQEKLFF. Full variable domain (remainder filled in from reference TRBV28 and TRBJ1-4): DVKVTQSSRYLVKRTGEKVFLECVQDMDHENMFWYRQDPGLGLRLIYFSYDVKMKEKGDIPEGYSVSREKKERFSLILESASTNQTSMYLCASSSQEKLFFGSGTQLSVL.

A few counts support this clonotype. This chain joins TRBV3-1 and TRBJ2-5; 9 bases are a match to TRBD2. CDR3 length: 15 residues. V gave up 1 base and J gave up 7 bases; unmatched junction bases: 7. Germline CDR1 and CDR2: LGHDT and YNNKEL (reference sequence). The CDR3 coding sequence is TGTGCCAGCAGCCAAGCGCTAGCGGGGACGGGGACCCAGTACTTC. Amino acid sequence: CASSQALAGTGTQYF.

The chain recombines TRBV5-5 with TRBJ2-7; 7 bases agree with TRBD1. Germline V CDR1 and CDR2: SGHKS, YYEKEE (reference sequence). The CDR3 covers 14 residues. Trimming took 3 bases from V and 7 from J; bases not matched to a gene: 10. This CDR3 is CASSSEQGIQEQYF. CDR3 nucleotides: TGTGCCAGCAGCTCGGAACAGGGGATCCAGGAGCAGTACTTC. The whole variable domain, remainder taken from reference TRBV5-5 and TRBJ2-7, is DAGVTQSPTHLIKTRGQQVTLRCSPISGHKSVSWYQQVLGQGPQFIFQYYEKEERGRGNFPDRFSARQFPNYSSELNVNALLLGDSALYLCASSSEQGIQEQYFGPGTRLTVT.

This clonotype occurred many times. The CDR3, as DNA: TGCAGTGCTTTCCAGGGTTCCTACGAGCAGTACTTC. Translation gives CSAFQGSYEQYF. The V gene is TRBV20-1, the J gene TRBJ2-7, with D possibly matching TRBD1 (5 bases). The length of the CDR3 is 12 residues. Deletions cut 5 bases from V and 1 base from J, with 9 bases between. The germline V gene has CDR1 DFQATT and CDR2 SNEGSKA (reference sequence).

This clonotype was recorded at least ten times. The CDR3: CASSHPTSGGGETQYF. Written as DNA, the CDR3 is TGTGCCAGCAGTCACCCAACTAGCGGGGGAGGGGAGACCCAGTACTTC. The rearrangement links TRBV7-9 to TRBJ2-5; 11 bases agree with TRBD2. Germline CDR1 reads SEHNR; CDR2 reads FQNEAQ (reference sequence). V shed 6 bases, J shed 5 bases, and the junction held 11 bases outside the gene matches. This CDR3 has 16 residues. Full variable domain (outside the CDR3, taken from reference TRBV7-9 and TRBJ2-5): DTGVSQNPRHKITKRGQNVTFRCDPISEHNRLYWYRQTLGQGPEFLTYFQNEAQLEKSRLLSDRFSAERPKGSFSTLEIQRTEQGDSAMYLCASSHPTSGGGETQYFGPGTRLLVL.

The rearrangement uses TRBV7-6 and TRBJ2-1, with 14 bases aligning to TRBD2. The CDR3 loop spans 17 amino acids. J lost 0 bases, V lost 5 bases, and 3 bases had no gene match. Germline V gene sequence: CDR1 SGHVS, CDR2 FNYEAQ. CDR3 in DNA: TGTGCCAGCAGCCGGACTAGCGGGGGGAGCTCCTACAATGAGCAGTTCTTC. This gives the protein CASSRTSGGSSYNEQFF.

The gene calls are TRBV29-1 and TRBJ1-3; D uncertain. Trimming pared 4 bases from V and 0 bases from J, leaving 10 bases between. From germline, CDR1 is SQVTM and CDR2 ANQGSEA. This CDR3 is built from 14 residues. CDR3 residues: CSVGNYSSGNTIYF. CDR3 sequence (DNA): TGCAGCGTTGGGAATTATAGCTCTGGAAACACCATATATTTT. The full variable domain, its missing parts supplied by reference TRBV29-1 and TRBJ1-3, is SAVISQKPSRDICQRGTSLTIQCQVDSQVTMMFWYRQQPGQSLTLIATANQGSEATYESGFVIDKFPISRPNLTFSTLTVSNMSPEDSSIYLCSVGNYSSGNTIYFGEGSWLTVV.

J is TRBJ2-3 and V is TRBV5-1; D possibly uses TRBD1 or TRBD2 (6 bases each). The V gene's germline CDR1 is SGHRS and CDR2 YFSETQ. The CDR3 consists of 16 residues. Trimming stripped 5 bases from V and 0 bases from J, with 16 bases between. In DNA, the CDR3 is TGCGCCAGCAGGACAGTGGGGGGCAGGAGCACAGATACGCAGTATTTT. This gives the protein CASRTVGGRSTDTQYF. Full variable domain (remainder filled in from reference TRBV5-1 and TRBJ2-3): KAGVTQTPRYLIKTRGQQVTLSCSPISGHRSVSWYQQTPGQGLQFLFEYFSETQRNKGNFPGRFSGRQFSNSRSEMNVSTLELGDSALYLCASRTVGGRSTDTQYFGPGTRLTVL.

The chain combines TRBV4-1 with TRBJ2-6; D is uncertain. Trimming left V 0 bases short and J 0 bases short, with 9 bases between. The CDR3 covers 17 residues. Germline-derived CDR1 and CDR2 are MGHRA and YSYEKL. The CDR3 nucleotides read TGCGCCAGCAGCCAAGATGGCAGGCGCTCTGGGGCCAACGTCCTGACTTTC. Translation gives CASSQDGRRSGANVLTF.

The J gene is TRBJ1-6, the V gene TRBV2; no firm D call. CDR3 length: 15 amino acids. Germline lookup yields CDR1 SNHLY and CDR2 FYNNEI. Trimming stripped 3 bases from V and 7 bases from J, with 13 bases between. The CDR3 sequence is CASSDRLDGNSPLHF. The DNA for the CDR3 is TGTGCCAGCAGTGACCGGTTGGACGGAAATTCACCCCTCCACTTT. The full variable domain, with the rest looked up from reference TRBV2 and TRBJ1-6, is EPEVTQTPSHQVTQMGQEVILRCVPISNHLYFYWYRQILGQKVEFLVSFYNNEISEKSEIFDDQFSVERPDGSNFTLKIRSTKLEDSAMYFCASSDRLDGNSPLHFGNGTRLTVT.

This clonotype was picked up many times. This chain connects TRBV27 to TRBJ2-7; TRBD1 agrees at 8 bases. Germline trimming cut 4 bases from V and 4 bases from J; bases unmatched to any gene: 9. The CDR3 extends over 15 amino acids. Germline V gene data show CDR1 as MNHEY and CDR2 as SMNVEV (reference sequence). The CDR3 is CASSSAGGSRYEQYF. The CDR3 coding sequence is TGTGCCAGCAGTTCCGCAGGGGGCAGTAGGTACGAGCAGTACTTC.

This clonotype was seen once. The chain is built from TRBV6-4 and TRBJ2-7, with TRBD2 identical over 11 bases. J was trimmed by 7 bases and V by 0 bases; bases with no gene match: 5. Germline lookup yields CDR1 MRHNA and CDR2 SNTAGT. The CDR3 has 15 residues. In DNA form, the CDR3 reads TGTGCCAGCAGTGACTCGACTAGCGGGGAGAATGAGCAGTACTTC. This sequence encodes CASSDSTSGENEQYF.